The TCR beta chain described here comes from a study of T cells in Graves' hyperthyroidism and ophthalmopathy. Template material for amplifying TCR beta CDR3 regions consisted of RNA transcripts. First-round RT-PCR of the TCR CDR3 relied on the HTBI primer set. Each CDR3 protein gets one entry after TCRdb re-called the multiplex PCR reads with MiXCR. The sample lists about 400,000 distinct CDR3 sequences; roughly 25% were seen once. General study findings and limits: A model using 13 V-J features told ophthalmopathy apart from stable hyperthyroidism.

About this clonotype itself: Its antigen remains unknown.

The TCR sequence derives from a man aged 45-65 years with Graves' hyperthyroidism. The source material was blood.

The CDR3 sequence: CASSLPRGSWDEQFF. The CDR3, as DNA: TGTGCCAGCAGCTTACCCAGGGGGTCCTGGGATGAGCAGTTCTTC. The rearrangement uses TRBV7-9 and TRBJ2-1, with TRBD1 matching 7 bases. After removal of 2 bases from V and 8 bases from J, the junction contained 9 bases not matched to a gene. The CDR3 totals 15 residues. The germline V gene has CDR1 SEHNR and CDR2 FQNEAQ (reference sequence).